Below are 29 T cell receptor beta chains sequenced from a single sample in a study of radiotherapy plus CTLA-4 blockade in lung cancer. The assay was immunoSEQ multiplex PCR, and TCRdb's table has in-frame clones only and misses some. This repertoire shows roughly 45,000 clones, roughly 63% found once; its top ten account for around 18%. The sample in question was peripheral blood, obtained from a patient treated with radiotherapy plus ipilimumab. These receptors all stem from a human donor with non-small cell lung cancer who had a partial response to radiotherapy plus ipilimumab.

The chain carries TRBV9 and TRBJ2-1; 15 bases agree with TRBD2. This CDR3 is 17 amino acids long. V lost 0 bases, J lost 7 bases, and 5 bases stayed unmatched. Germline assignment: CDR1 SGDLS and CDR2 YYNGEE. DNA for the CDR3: TGTGCCAGCAGCGTAGGGACTAGCGGGGGGGCGGGGAATGAGCAGTTCTTC. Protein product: CASSVGTSGGAGNEQFF.

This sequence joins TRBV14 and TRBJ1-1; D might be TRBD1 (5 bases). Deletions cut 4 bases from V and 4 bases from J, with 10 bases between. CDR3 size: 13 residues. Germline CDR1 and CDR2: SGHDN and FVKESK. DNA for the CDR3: TGTGCCAGCAGCCCATGGGGGGGCACTGAAGCTTTCTTT. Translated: CASSPWGGTEAFF.

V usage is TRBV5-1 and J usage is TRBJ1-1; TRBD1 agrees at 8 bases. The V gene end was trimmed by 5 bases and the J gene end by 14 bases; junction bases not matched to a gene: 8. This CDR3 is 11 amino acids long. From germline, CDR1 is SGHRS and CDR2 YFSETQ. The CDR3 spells CASRQQGGMFF. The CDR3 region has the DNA TGCGCCAGCAGACAACAGGGGGGCATGTTCTTT.

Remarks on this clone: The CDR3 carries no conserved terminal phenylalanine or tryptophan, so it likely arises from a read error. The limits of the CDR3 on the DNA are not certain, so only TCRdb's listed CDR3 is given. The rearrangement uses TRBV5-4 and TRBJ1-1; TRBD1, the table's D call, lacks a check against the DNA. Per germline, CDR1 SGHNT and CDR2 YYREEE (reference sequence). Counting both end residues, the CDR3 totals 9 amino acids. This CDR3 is CASKLCGTT.

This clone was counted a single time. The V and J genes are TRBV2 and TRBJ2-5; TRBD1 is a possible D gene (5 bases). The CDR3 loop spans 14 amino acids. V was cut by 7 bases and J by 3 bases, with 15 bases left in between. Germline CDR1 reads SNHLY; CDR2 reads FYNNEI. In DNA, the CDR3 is TGTGCCAGCAACAGAGGAGACAGAAAAGAGACCCAGTACTTC. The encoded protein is CASNRGDRKETQYF.

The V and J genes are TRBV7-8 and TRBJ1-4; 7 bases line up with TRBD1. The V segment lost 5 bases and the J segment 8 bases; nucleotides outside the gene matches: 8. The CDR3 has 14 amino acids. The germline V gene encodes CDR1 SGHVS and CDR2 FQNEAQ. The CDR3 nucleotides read TGTGCCAGCAGCCGCCGGGACAGAGGGGAAAAACTGTTTTTT. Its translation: CASSRRDRGEKLFF.

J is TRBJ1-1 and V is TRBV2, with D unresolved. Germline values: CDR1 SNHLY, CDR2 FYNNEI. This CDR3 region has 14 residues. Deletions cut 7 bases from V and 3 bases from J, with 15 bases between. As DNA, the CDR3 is TGTGCCAGCATAGCGTCGGGGTTTGACACTGAAGCTTTCTTT. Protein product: CASIASGFDTEAFF.

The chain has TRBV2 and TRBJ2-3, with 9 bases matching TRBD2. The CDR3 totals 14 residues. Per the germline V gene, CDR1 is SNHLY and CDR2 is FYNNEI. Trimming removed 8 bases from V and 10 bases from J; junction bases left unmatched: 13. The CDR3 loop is CASFPSGDGSPQYF. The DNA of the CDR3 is TGTGCCAGCTTTCCTAGCGGGGATGGTTCACCGCAGTATTTT. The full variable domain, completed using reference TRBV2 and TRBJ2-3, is EPEVTQTPSHQVTQMGQEVILRCVPISNHLYFYWYRQILGQKVEFLVSFYNNEISEKSEIFDDQFSVERPDGSNFTLKIRSTKLEDSAMYFCASFPSGDGSPQYFGPGTRLTVL.

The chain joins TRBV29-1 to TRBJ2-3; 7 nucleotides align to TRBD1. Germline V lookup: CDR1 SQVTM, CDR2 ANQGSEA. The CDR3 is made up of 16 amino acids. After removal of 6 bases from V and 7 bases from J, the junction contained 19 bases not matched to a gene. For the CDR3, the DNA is TGCAGCGTAAAGCTACCGGGACAGAGGTTCTCGTATACGCAGTATTTT. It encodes CSVKLPGQRFSYTQYF.

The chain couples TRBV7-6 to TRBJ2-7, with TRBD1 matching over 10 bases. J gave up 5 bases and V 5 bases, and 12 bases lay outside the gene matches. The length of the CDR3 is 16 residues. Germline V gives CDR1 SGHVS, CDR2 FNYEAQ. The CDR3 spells CASSHHRDRGYDEQYF. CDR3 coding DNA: TGTGCCAGCAGCCACCACCGGGACAGGGGTTACGACGAGCAGTACTTC.

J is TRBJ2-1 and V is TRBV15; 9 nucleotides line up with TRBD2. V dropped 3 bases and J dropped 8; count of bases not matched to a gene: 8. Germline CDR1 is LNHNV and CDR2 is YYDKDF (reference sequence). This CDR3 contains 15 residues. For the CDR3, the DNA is TGTGCCACCAGCAGCCTCTCAGCGGGGGGAGATGAGCAGTTCTTC. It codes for CATSSLSAGGDEQFF. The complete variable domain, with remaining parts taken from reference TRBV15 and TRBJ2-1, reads DAMVIQNPRYQVTQFGKPVTLSCSQTLNHNVMYWYQQKSSQAPKLLFHYYDKDFNNEADTPDNFQSRRPNTSFCFLDIRSPGLGDTAMYLCATSSLSAGGDEQFFGPGTRLTVL.

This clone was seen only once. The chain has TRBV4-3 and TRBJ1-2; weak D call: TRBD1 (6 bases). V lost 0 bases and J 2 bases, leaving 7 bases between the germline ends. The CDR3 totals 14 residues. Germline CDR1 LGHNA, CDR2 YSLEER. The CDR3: CASSQETGNYGYTF. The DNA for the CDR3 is TGCGCCAGCAGCCAAGAAACAGGGAACTATGGCTACACCTTC.

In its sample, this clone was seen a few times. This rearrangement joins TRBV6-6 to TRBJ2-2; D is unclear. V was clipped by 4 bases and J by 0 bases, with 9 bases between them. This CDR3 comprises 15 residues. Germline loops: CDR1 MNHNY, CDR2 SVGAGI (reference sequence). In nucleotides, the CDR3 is TGTGCCAGCAGTTTCCCGGGTACGAACACCGGGGAGCTGTTTTTT. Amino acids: CASSFPGTNTGELFF.

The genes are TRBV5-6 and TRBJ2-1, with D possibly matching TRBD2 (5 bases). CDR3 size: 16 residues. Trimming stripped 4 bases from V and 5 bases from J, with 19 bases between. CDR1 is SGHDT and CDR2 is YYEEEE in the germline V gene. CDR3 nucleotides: TGTGCCAGCAGCCCCCTGCGAGGAGGTCGGCACAATGAGCAGTTCTTC. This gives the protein CASSPLRGGRHNEQFF. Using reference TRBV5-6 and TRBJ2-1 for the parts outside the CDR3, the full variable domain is DAGVTQSPTHLIKTRGQQVTLRCSPKSGHDTVSWYQQALGQGPQFIFQYYEEEERQRGNFPDRFSGHQFPNYSSELNVNALLLGDSALYLCASSPLRGGRHNEQFFGPGTRLTVL.

The CDR3 coding sequence is TGTGCCGTGACTAGCGGGGCGCCCTCCGGGGAGCTGTTTTTT. This translates into CAVTSGAPSGELFF. V usage is TRBV19 and J usage is TRBJ2-2, with 11 bases lining up with TRBD2. CDR3 length: 14 amino acids. J gave up 6 bases and V 11 bases, and 8 bases lay outside the gene matches. CDR1 is LNHDA and CDR2 is SQIVND in the germline V gene (reference sequence).

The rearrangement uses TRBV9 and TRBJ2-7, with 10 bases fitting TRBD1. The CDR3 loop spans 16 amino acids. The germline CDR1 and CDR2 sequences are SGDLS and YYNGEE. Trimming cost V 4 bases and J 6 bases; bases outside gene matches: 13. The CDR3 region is CASSPYGTGAGTEQYF. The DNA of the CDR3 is TGTGCCAGCAGCCCGTACGGGACAGGGGCAGGGACCGAGCAGTACTTC.

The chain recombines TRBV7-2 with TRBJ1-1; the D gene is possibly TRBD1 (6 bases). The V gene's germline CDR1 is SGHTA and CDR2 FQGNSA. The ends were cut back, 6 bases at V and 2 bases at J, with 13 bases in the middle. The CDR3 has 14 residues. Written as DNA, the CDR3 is TGTGCCAGCAGATTCGACAGGAGCAACACTGAAGCTTTCTTT. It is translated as CASRFDRSNTEAFF.

CDR3 bases: TGTGCCAGCACTGGGACTAGCGGGGGGTTGAACACCGGGGAGCTGTTTTTT. Translated, it gives CASTGTSGGLNTGELFF. The V gene is TRBV2, the J gene TRBJ2-2, with TRBD2 identical over 15 bases. With 7 bases clipped from V and 1 base from J, the junction kept 4 bases outside the gene matches. The V gene's germline CDR1 is SNHLY and CDR2 FYNNEI. The CDR3 spans 17 residues.

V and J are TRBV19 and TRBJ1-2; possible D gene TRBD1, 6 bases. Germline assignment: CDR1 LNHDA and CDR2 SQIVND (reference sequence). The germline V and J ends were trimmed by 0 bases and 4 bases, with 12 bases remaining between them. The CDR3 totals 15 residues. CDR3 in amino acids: CASSIEHRVGYGYTF. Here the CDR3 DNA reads TGTGCCAGTAGTATAGAACACAGGGTGGGCTATGGCTACACCTTC.

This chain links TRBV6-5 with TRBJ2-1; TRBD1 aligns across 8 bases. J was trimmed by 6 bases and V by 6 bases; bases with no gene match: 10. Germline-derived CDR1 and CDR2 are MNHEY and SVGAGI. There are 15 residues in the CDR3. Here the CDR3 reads CASRPPTGEANEQFF. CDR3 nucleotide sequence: TGTGCCAGCAGACCTCCGACAGGGGAGGCCAATGAGCAGTTCTTC.

CDR3 nucleotide sequence: TGTGCCAGCAGTACAGGGGGGTTAGATACGCAGTATTTT. Translated: CASSTGGLDTQYF. This chain connects TRBV6-5 to TRBJ2-3, with 8 positions matching TRBD1. With 5 bases clipped from V and 5 bases from J, the junction kept 3 bases outside the gene matches. The CDR3 consists of 13 residues. Germline CDR1 MNHEY, CDR2 SVGAGI.

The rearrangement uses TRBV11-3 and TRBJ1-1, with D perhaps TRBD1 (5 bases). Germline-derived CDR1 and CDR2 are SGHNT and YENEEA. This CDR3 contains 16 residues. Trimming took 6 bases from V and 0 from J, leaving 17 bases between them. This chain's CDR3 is CASSLQGWSLNTEAFF. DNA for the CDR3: TGTGCCAGCAGTCTCCAGGGTTGGTCTTTGAACACTGAAGCTTTCTTT.

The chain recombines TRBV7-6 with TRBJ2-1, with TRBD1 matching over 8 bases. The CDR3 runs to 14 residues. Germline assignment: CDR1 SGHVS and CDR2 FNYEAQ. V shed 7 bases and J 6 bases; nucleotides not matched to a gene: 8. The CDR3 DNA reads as TGTGCCAGCACCTTGCGGACAGGGACCAATGAGCAGTTCTTC. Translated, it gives CASTLRTGTNEQFF.

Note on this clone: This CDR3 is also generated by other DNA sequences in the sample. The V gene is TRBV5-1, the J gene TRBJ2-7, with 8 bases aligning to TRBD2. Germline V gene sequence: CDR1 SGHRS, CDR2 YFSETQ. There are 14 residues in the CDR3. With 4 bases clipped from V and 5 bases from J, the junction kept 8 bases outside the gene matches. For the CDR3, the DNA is TGCGCCAGCAGCCTGCAGCGGGAGACTAACGAGCAGTACTTC. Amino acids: CASSLQRETNEQYF.

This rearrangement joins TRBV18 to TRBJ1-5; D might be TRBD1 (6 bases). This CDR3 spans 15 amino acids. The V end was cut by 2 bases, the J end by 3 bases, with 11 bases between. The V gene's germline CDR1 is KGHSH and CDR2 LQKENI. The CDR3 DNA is TGTGCCAGCTCACCAGGGGGGGCGACCAATCAGCCCCAGCATTTT. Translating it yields CASSPGGATNQPQHF.

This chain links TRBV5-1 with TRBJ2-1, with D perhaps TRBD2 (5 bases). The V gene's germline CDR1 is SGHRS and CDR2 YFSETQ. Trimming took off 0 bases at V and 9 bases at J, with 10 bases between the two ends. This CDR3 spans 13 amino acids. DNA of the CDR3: TGCGCCAGCAGCTTGGTTTTCGAGGGTGAGCAGTTCTTC. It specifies CASSLVFEGEQFF.

CDR3 coding DNA: TGTGCCAGCAGGCGGCGACAGGGCCCGAACACCGGGGAGCTGTTTTTT. Translation gives CASRRRQGPNTGELFF. V is TRBV2 and J is TRBJ2-2; 7 bases agree with TRBD1. Germline CDR1 SNHLY, CDR2 FYNNEI. This CDR3 spans 16 amino acids. With V trimmed by 6 bases and J by 0 bases, 7 bases remained unmatched.

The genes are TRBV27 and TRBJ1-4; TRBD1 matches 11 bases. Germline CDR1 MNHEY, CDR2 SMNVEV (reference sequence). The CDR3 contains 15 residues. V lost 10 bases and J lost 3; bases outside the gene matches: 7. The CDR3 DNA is TGTGCCACCGGACAGGGGGCTATGGCTAATGAAAAACTGTTTTTT. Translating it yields CATGQGAMANEKLFF. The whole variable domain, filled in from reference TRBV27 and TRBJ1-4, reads EAQVTQNPRYLITVTGKKLTVTCSQNMNHEYMSWYRQDPGLGLRQIYYSMNVEVTDKGDVPEGYKVSRKEKRNFPLILESPSPNQTSLYFCATGQGAMANEKLFFGSGTQLSVL.

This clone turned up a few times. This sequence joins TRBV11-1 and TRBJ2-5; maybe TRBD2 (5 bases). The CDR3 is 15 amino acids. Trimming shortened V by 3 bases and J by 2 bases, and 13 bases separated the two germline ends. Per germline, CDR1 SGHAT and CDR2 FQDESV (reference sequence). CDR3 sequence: CASSFWAGPQETQYF. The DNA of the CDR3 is TGTGCCAGCAGCTTCTGGGCGGGCCCACAAGAGACCCAGTACTTC.